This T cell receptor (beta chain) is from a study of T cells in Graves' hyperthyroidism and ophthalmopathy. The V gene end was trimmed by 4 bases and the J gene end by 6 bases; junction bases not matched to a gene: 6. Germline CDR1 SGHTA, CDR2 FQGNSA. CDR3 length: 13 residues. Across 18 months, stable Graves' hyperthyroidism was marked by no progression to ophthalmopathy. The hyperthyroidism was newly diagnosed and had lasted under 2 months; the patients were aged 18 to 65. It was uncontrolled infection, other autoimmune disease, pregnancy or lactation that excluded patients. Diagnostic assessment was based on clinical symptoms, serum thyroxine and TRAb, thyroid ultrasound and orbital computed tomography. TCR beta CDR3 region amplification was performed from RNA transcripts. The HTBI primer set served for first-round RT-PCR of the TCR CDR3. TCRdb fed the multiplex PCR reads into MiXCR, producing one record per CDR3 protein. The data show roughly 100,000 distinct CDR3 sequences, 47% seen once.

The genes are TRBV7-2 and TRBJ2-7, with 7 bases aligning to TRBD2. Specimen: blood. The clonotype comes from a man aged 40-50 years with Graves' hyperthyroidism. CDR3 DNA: TGTGCCAGCAGCTGTCGCGGGAGACTCGAGCAGTACTTC. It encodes CASSCRGRLEQYF.